These T cell receptor beta chains were read from a single sample in a study of blood T cell repertoires in COVID-19. This table comes from immunoSEQ multiplex PCR, and its TCRdb copy is limited to in-frame clones, with some not included. The sample lists 70,000 to 100,000 clones; roughly 80% were seen once. Sequenced sample: peripheral blood. Receptors were obtained from a human donor in a cohort sampled during active COVID-19. CDR3s include the opening cysteine and the closing phenylalanine or tryptophan.

v_gene	len	j_gene	CDR3aa
TRBV2	16	TRBJ2-5	CASSFHGLAGEETQYF
TRBV7-8	16	TRBJ2-1	CASSVPPASGGNEQFF
TRBV5-1	14	TRBJ2-7	CASSFSGGLLEQYF
TRBV14	14	TRBJ1-4	CASSHRGKNEKLFF
TRBV7-9	14	TRBJ1-3	CASSSQGGGNTIYF
TRBV3-1/TRBV3-2	13	TRBJ1-2	CASSRANNYGYTF
TRBV13	17	TRBJ1-2	CASSLALGQVGNYGYTF
TRBV6-5	15	TRBJ2-6	CASGWRFSGANVLTF
TRBV11-2	14	TRBJ2-7	CASSSGTGSYEQYF
TRBV19	16	TRBJ1-5	CASTSLGTEGNQPQHF
TRBV15	15	TRBJ1-2	CATSPTRTASYGYTF
TRBV28	13	TRBJ1-2	CASSLEAVYGYTF
TRBV5-1	14	TRBJ2-2	CASMPSGNTGELFF
TRBV2	14	TRBJ1-5	CASSEDQGWQPQHF
TRBV28	19	TRBJ2-7	CASSLLAGEGLAGYYEQYF
TRBV12-3/TRBV12-4	12	TRBJ1-2	CASSLRQGSPRF
TRBV19	15	TRBJ2-7	CASSVEGLGGGEQYF
TRBV3-1/TRBV3-2	16	TRBJ1-6	CASSQATITYNSPLHF
TRBV25-1	15	TRBJ2-7	CASSGDRGRNYEQYF
TRBV25-1	12	TRBJ2-2	CASKAYTGELFF
TRBV5-4	15	TRBJ2-1	CASSLQRGGRNEQFF
TRBV6-6	13	TRBJ1-6	CASSGSYNSPLHF
TRBV9	14	TRBJ1-4	CASSRPTESEKLFF
TRBV3-1/TRBV3-2	16	TRBJ2-7	CASSPPRGKAPYEQYF
TRBV29-1	14	TRBJ1-3	CSAQGSKAGNTIYF
TRBV12-3/TRBV12-4	13	TRBJ2-7	CASSFNPAYEQYF
TRBV19	14	TRBJ2-3	CASRTSGSTDTQYF
TRBV7-9	18	TRBJ2-7	CASREISTTGPGVREQYF
TRBV5-1	15	TRBJ1-6	CASSSATGVSSPLHF
TRBV6-5	14	TRBJ2-3	CASSYGGGTDTQYF
TRBV10-3	16	TRBJ1-5	CAISESGQGNNQPQHF
TRBV3-1/TRBV3-2	15	TRBJ2-3	CASSQARGTLDTQYF
TRBV19	15	TRBJ1-4	CASSTGQGLGEKLFF
TRBV4-2	14	TRBJ2-1	CASNEAGGPREQFF
TRBV7-3	13	TRBJ2-7	CASSSNREGEQYF
TRBV2	15	TRBJ2-1	CASRVGGFSYNEQFF
TRBV12-3/TRBV12-4	13	TRBJ2-7	CASSLPGGDEQYF
TRBV6-5	13	TRBJ1-1	CASSFWGETEAFF
TRBV19	15	TRBJ2-7	CASSIGQGGVYEQYF
TRBV24-1	11	TRBJ2-2	CATYKGGELFF
TRBV9	15	TRBJ1-2	CASSVVGQGAYGYTF
TRBV7-9	17	TRBJ2-1	CASSLGDSRAVGNEQFF
TRBV28	14	TRBJ2-4	CASSLPGAKNIQYF
TRBV5-6	12	TRBJ1-2	CASSLDSYGYTF
TRBV28	13	TRBJ1-2	CASSLIDYYGYTF
TRBV27	11	TRBJ2-7	CASRAFGEQYF
TRBV5-1	13	TRBJ1-5	CASSSISNQPQHF